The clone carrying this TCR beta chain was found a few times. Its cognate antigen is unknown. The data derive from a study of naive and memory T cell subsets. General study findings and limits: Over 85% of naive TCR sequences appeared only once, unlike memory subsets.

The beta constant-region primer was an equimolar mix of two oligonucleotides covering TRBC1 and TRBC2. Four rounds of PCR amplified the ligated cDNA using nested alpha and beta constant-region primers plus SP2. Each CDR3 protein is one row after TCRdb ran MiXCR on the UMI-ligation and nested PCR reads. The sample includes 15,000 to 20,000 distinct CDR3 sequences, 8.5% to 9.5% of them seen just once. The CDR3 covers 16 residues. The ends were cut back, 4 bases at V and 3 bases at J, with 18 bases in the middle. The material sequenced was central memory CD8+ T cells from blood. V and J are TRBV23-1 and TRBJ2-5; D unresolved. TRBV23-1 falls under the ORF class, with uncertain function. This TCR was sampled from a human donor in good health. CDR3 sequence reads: CASSRAGGRRKETQYF. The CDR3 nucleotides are TGCGCCAGCAGTCGGGCTGGCGGAAGACGGAAAGAGACCCAGTACTTC.